Sequencing of this TCR beta chain was carried out in a study of CD8+ T cells in alopecia areata. About the research overall: Treated individuals took tofacitinib by mouth, 5 to 10 mg twice daily. Scoring of treated patients' severity used the percentage of affected scalp area.

With respect to this clone: Its matching antigen is unknown. In the same sample, other DNA sequences code for this CDR3.

Sequencing relied on a cDNA template that was reverse transcribed from extracted RNA. The repertoire was sequenced with immunoSEQ multiplex PCR; TCRdb's copy has only in-frame clones and lacks some. The table lists 150,000 to 200,000 clones, approximately 65% of them singletons. Indicated treatment: oral pan-JAK inhibitor, 5-10 mg twice daily. PBMCs yielded sorted CD4+ and CD8+ T cells. Study-level points and caveats: Both scalp clonality and the expanded CD8+ clones among the top 100 showed a significant decrease with tofacitinib.

This clonotype was sampled from a human donor with alopecia areata. This specimen was CD4+ T cells sorted from blood, taken at week 4, from a patient treated with tofacitinib.

CDR3 nucleotides: TGTGCCAGCTCACCACGAGGGGAGACCCAGTACTTC. Amino acid sequence: CASSPRGETQYF. V gene TRBV18 combines with J gene TRBJ2-5; D possibly corresponds to TRBD2 (5 bases). CDR1 is KGHSH, CDR2 LQKENI, per germline. V lost 1 base and J 5 bases, leaving 5 bases between the germline ends. The CDR3 sequence is 12 residues long.